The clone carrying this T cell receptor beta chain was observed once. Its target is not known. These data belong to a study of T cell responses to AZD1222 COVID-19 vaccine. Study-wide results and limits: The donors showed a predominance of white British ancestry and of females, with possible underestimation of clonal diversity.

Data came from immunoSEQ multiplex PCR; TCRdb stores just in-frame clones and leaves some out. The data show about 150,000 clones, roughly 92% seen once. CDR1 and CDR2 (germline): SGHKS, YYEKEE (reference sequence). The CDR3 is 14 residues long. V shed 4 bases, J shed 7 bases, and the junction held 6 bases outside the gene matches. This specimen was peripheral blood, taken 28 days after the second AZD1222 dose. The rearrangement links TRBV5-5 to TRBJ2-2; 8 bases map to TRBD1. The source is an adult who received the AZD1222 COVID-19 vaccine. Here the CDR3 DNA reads TGTGCCAGCAGCCCGACAGGGGTGAACGGGGAGCTGTTTTTT. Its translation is CASSPTGVNGELFF.